The 21 T cell receptor beta chains given below trace back to one sample, sequenced in a study of blood T cell repertoires in COVID-19. The table came from immunoSEQ multiplex PCR; TCRdb's copy has only in-frame clones and leaves some out. The sample lists approximately 210,000 clones; 82% were seen once. Sequences were obtained from peripheral blood. The source of these receptors is a woman aged 40 to 50 with acute or convalescent COVID-19.

The chain couples TRBV6-1 to TRBJ1-6; no definite D call. CDR3 size: 16 residues. In germline, CDR1 is MNHNS, CDR2 SASEGT. Trimming left V 2 bases short and J 8 bases short, with 16 bases between. CDR3 amino acids: CASSETSRTRYSPLHF. CDR3 nucleotides: TGTGCCAGCAGTGAAACGAGCAGGACTCGTTATTCACCCCTCCACTTT.

This chain links TRBV20-1 with TRBJ1-2; 10 bases match TRBD1. V shed 3 bases, J shed 4 bases, and the junction held 8 bases outside the gene matches. The length of the CDR3 is 15 residues. Germline values: CDR1 DFQATT, CDR2 SNEGSKA (reference sequence). The DNA of the CDR3 is TGCAGTGCTAGTCCGGGACAGGGGATGATCTATGGCTACACCTTC. Translated: CSASPGQGMIYGYTF.

The chain couples TRBV19 to TRBJ2-7, with TRBD1 matching 12 bases. This CDR3 has 15 residues. J was trimmed by 6 bases and V by 5 bases; bases with no gene match: 8. Germline V lookup: CDR1 LNHDA, CDR2 SQIVND (reference sequence). The CDR3 DNA follows: TGTGCCAGTAGTTACTCCGGGACAGGGGGCGCCGAGCAGTACTTC. Protein sequence: CASSYSGTGGAEQYF.

The chain joins TRBV12-3 or TRBV12-4 to TRBJ1-1; D not certain. This CDR3 is built from 13 residues. V lost 3 bases and J lost 6, with 11 bases in between. The chain's CDR3 is CASSFMTHPEAFF. The CDR3 region has the DNA TGTGCCAGCAGTTTTATGACACACCCTGAAGCTTTCTTT.

In its sample, this clone was seen a few times. J is TRBJ1-4 and V is TRBV7-2; no definite D call. V lost 1 base to trimming and J lost 2 bases, with 8 bases between them. The CDR3 extends over 15 amino acids. The germline V gene has CDR1 SGHTA and CDR2 FQGNSA. The CDR3 sequence: CASSLGRATNEKLFF. The CDR3 nucleotides are TGTGCCAGCAGCTTAGGCCGAGCGACTAATGAAAAACTGTTTTTT.

The rearrangement links TRBV5-5 to TRBJ1-1, with 10 bases aligning to TRBD1. V lost 4 bases, J lost 6 bases, and 9 bases stayed unmatched. The CDR3 is 15 amino acids. The germline V gene encodes CDR1 SGHKS and CDR2 YYEKEE (reference sequence). CDR3 amino acids: CASSPSRDRGAEAFF. DNA for the CDR3: TGTGCCAGCAGCCCGTCCCGGGACAGGGGCGCTGAAGCTTTCTTT.

The rearrangement joins TRBV7-9 to TRBJ2-2; TRBD2 might be the D (6 bases). V lost 3 bases to trimming and J lost 1 base, with 9 bases between them. The CDR3 is 15 amino acids. CDR1 is SEHNR, CDR2 FQNEAQ, per germline (reference sequence). For the CDR3, the DNA is TGTGCCAGCAGCTTCCAAGCGGGGAACACCGGGGAGCTGTTTTTT. Protein: CASSFQAGNTGELFF. The full variable domain, completed using reference TRBV7-9 and TRBJ2-2, is DTGVSQNPRHKITKRGQNVTFRCDPISEHNRLYWYRQTLGQGPEFLTYFQNEAQLEKSRLLSDRFSAERPKGSFSTLEIQRTEQGDSAMYLCASSFQAGNTGELFFGEGSRLTVL.

V is TRBV7-3 and J is TRBJ2-7; 9 bases map to TRBD2. Germline lookup yields CDR1 SGHTA and CDR2 FQGTGA. The CDR3 runs to 14 residues. V lost 5 bases to trimming and J lost 4 bases; unmatched junction nucleotides: 6. In DNA, the CDR3 is TGTGCCAGCAGCGCAGCTAGCGGGGCATACGAGCAGTACTTC. This encodes CASSAASGAYEQYF.

V is TRBV9 and J is TRBJ1-1; TRBD1 matches 8 bases. V gave up 0 bases and J gave up 2 bases; unmatched junction bases: 3. Germline V gives CDR1 SGDLS, CDR2 YYNGEE. The CDR3 covers 15 residues. CDR3 in amino acids: CASSVEDRANTEAFF. CDR3 nucleotide sequence: TGTGCCAGCAGCGTAGAGGACAGGGCAAACACTGAAGCTTTCTTT. The variable domain in full, completed from reference TRBV9 and TRBJ1-1, reads DSGVTQTPKHLITATGQRVTLRCSPRSGDLSVYWYQQSLDQGLQFLIQYYNGEERAKGNILERFSAQQFPDLHSELNLSSLELGDSALYFCASSVEDRANTEAFFGQGTRLTVV.

This chain links TRBV2 with TRBJ1-2, with D uncertain. Germline values: CDR1 SNHLY, CDR2 FYNNEI. CDR3 size: 15 residues. Trimming removed 1 base at V and 0 bases at J, with 9 bases between. CDR3 in DNA: TGTGCCAGCAGTGAAGTTGTCAGTCCTAACTATGGCTACACCTTC. Translation: CASSEVVSPNYGYTF.

The CDR3 DNA follows: TGCAGCGTTGGGACAGGGTGGGGGGAGCTGTTTTTT. It codes for CSVGTGWGELFF. The V call is TRBV29-1, the J call TRBJ2-2; TRBD1 agrees at 8 bases. The germline V gene encodes CDR1 SQVTM and CDR2 ANQGSEA. The V segment lost 4 bases and the J segment 8 bases; nucleotides outside the gene matches: 3. The CDR3 has 12 residues.

The chain recombines TRBV5-1 with TRBJ2-7; D is possibly TRBD1 (6 bases). This CDR3 region has 17 residues. The V and J ends lost 0 bases and 3 bases respectively, with 19 bases between them. CDR1 SGHRS and CDR2 YFSETQ come from the germline V gene. The CDR3 coding sequence is TGCGCCAGCAGCTTGGATGTCAGGGGAGTTGTACGCTACGAGCAGTACTTC. This codes for CASSLDVRGVVRYEQYF.

The V gene is TRBV5-6, the J gene TRBJ2-3, with D possibly being TRBD1 (5 bases). The CDR3 is 15 residues long. The V end lost 3 bases, the J end lost 6 bases, and 17 bases lay between the germline ends. Germline V gives CDR1 SGHDT, CDR2 YYEEEE. This chain's CDR3 is CASSSSGRFGDTQYF. Here the CDR3 DNA reads TGTGCCAGCAGCTCATCAGGGCGGTTCGGCGATACGCAGTATTTT.

CDR3 in amino acids: CASSWADAYGYTF. The CDR3 nucleotides are TGTGCCAGCAGTTGGGCCGACGCTTATGGCTACACCTTC. The genes are TRBV2 and TRBJ1-2; D gene ambiguous. The CDR3 has 13 residues. Germline V lookup: CDR1 SNHLY, CDR2 FYNNEI. V was trimmed by 5 bases and J by 5 bases, leaving 12 bases between them.

J is TRBJ2-5 and V is TRBV12-3 or TRBV12-4; D remains unclear. Trimming removed 3 bases from V and 5 bases from J, with 4 bases in between. CDR3 length: 11 residues. The CDR3 reads CASSLEETQYF. In nucleotides, the CDR3 is TGTGCCAGCAGTTTGGAGGAGACCCAGTACTTC.

The rearrangement uses TRBV29-1 and TRBJ2-2, with D maybe TRBD2 (5 bases). Germline CDR1 and CDR2: SQVTM and ANQGSEA. Trimming removed 3 bases from V and 6 bases from J, with 14 bases in between. The CDR3 is 14 residues long. CDR3 region: CSVDSAVGSGELFF. The CDR3 nucleotides read TGCAGCGTTGACTCAGCGGTGGGCTCCGGGGAGCTGTTTTTT.

The J gene is TRBJ1-2, the V gene TRBV30, with a weak D call TRBD1 (5 bases). From germline, CDR1 is GTSNPN and CDR2 SVGIG (reference sequence). Trimming cost V 2 bases and J 4 bases, with 8 bases left between them. This CDR3 spans 12 amino acids. CDR3 sequence reads: CAWSPGIYGYTF. The CDR3 DNA reads TGTGCCTGGAGTCCAGGGATCTATGGCTACACCTTC.

This clone was observed a few times. The chain recombines TRBV19 with TRBJ1-4; TRBD1 might be the D (5 bases). Trimming cost V 5 bases and J 1 base, with 8 bases left between them. The CDR3 loop spans 14 amino acids. Germline V CDR1 and CDR2: LNHDA, SQIVND (reference sequence). The CDR3, as DNA: TGTGCCAGTAGTGACCAGGGAACTAATGAAAAACTGTTTTTT. Translated: CASSDQGTNEKLFF.

V usage is TRBV6-4 and J usage is TRBJ2-1; 7 bases are a match to TRBD2. CDR1 and CDR2 from the germline V gene are MRHNA and SNTAGT. This CDR3 is built from 13 residues. V dropped 5 bases and J dropped 7; count of bases not matched to a gene: 5. The CDR3 region is CASSPGTTNEQFF. The CDR3 region has the DNA TGTGCCAGCAGTCCCGGGACTACAAATGAGCAGTTCTTC.

The chain uses TRBV29-1 and TRBJ2-3; 9 bases are shared with TRBD2. With V trimmed by 8 bases and J by 1 base, 4 bases remained unmatched. Germline CDR1 and CDR2: SQVTM and ANQGSEA. This CDR3 spans 13 amino acids. The DNA of the CDR3 is TGCAGCCTGTTAGCGGGAGGCACAGATACGCAGTATTTT. Translating gives CSLLAGGTDTQYF.

J is TRBJ2-2 and V is TRBV7-6, with a possible D match to TRBD1 (6 bases). From germline, CDR1 is SGHVS and CDR2 FNYEAQ. V lost 5 bases and J 1 base, leaving 17 bases between the germline ends. The CDR3 contains 17 residues. CDR3 sequence (DNA): TGTGCCAGCAGCCCAGGGGACATTCGACTGAACACCGGGGAGCTGTTTTTT. It is translated as CASSPGDIRLNTGELFF.